A selection of T cell receptor beta chains follows, all from one sample in a study of blood T cell repertoires in COVID-19. Sequencing was performed with immunoSEQ multiplex PCR; in TCRdb, only in-frame clones are kept and a portion is missing. The top ten hold over 0.9% of the sample, which has fewer than 500,000 clones, 88% seen once. Source material: PBMCs or T cells enriched from blood (not recorded which). The receptors derive from a woman in her thirties with acute COVID-19. Each CDR3 is given with its conserved first and last residue. The order of the fields is J gene, clone size, D gene, V gene, CDR3 protein, CDR3 DNA. D genes are given only for firm matches. Clone size is not always given. Where it is, it says once, few, many or a class for expanded clones.

j_call: TRBJ2-2; clone_size: .; d_call: TRBD2; v_call: TRBV19; cdr3_aa: CASSLAGRPSPGELFF; cdr3_nt: TGTGCCAGTAGTCTAGCGGGGAGGCCTTCCCCCGGGGAGCTGTTTTTT
j_call: TRBJ1-3; clone_size: .; d_call: TRBD1; v_call: TRBV28; cdr3_aa: CASSSFDRASGNTIYF; cdr3_nt: TGTGCCAGCAGTAGCTTCGACAGGGCCTCTGGAAACACCATATATTTT
j_call: TRBJ1-1; clone_size: .; d_call: .; v_call: TRBV28; cdr3_aa: CASINRGANTEAFF; cdr3_nt: TGTGCCAGCATCAATCGGGGGGCAAACACTGAAGCTTTCTTT
j_call: TRBJ2-1; clone_size: .; d_call: TRBD1; v_call: TRBV19; cdr3_aa: CASSFRDRGLNEQFF; cdr3_nt: TGTGCCAGTAGCTTCCGGGACAGGGGGCTCAATGAGCAGTTCTTC
j_call: TRBJ2-1; clone_size: .; d_call: TRBD2; v_call: TRBV18; cdr3_aa: CASSPDGGSYNEQFF; cdr3_nt: TGTGCCAGCTCACCAGACGGGGGGTCTTACAATGAGCAGTTCTTC
j_call: TRBJ1-2; clone_size: once; d_call: TRBD1; v_call: TRBV13; cdr3_aa: CASSLGDRGYGYTF; cdr3_nt: TGTGCCAGCAGCTTAGGGGACAGGGGTTATGGCTACACCTTC
j_call: TRBJ1-4; clone_size: .; d_call: .; v_call: TRBV9; cdr3_aa: CASSVATGEKLFF; cdr3_nt: TGTGCCAGCAGCGTAGCTACAGGGGAAAAACTGTTTTTT
j_call: TRBJ1-1; clone_size: .; d_call: .; v_call: TRBV5-1; cdr3_aa: CASSLGLGYTEAFF; cdr3_nt: TGCGCCAGCAGCTTGGGACTCGGCTACACTGAAGCTTTCTTT
j_call: TRBJ2-7; clone_size: .; d_call: .; v_call: TRBV10-1; cdr3_aa: CASSEAQAPYEQYF; cdr3_nt: TGCGCCAGCAGTGAGGCTCAGGCCCCCTACGAGCAGTACTTC
j_call: TRBJ1-1; clone_size: .; d_call: .; v_call: TRBV6-5; cdr3_aa: CASSYGRGTEAFF; cdr3_nt: TGTGCCAGCAGTTATGGAAGGGGCACTGAAGCTTTCTTT
j_call: TRBJ1-2; clone_size: .; d_call: TRBD1; v_call: TRBV29-1; cdr3_aa: CSVERGPGYGYTF; cdr3_nt: TGCAGCGTTGAAAGGGGGCCTGGCTATGGCTACACCTTC
j_call: TRBJ2-7; clone_size: once; d_call: TRBD1; v_call: TRBV25-1; cdr3_aa: CASSNYRGRLHF; cdr3_nt: TGTGCCAGCAGTAATTACAGGGGGCGCTTACACTTC
j_call: TRBJ2-7; clone_size: .; d_call: TRBD1; v_call: TRBV5-1; cdr3_aa: CASSGTVSNPSYEQYF; cdr3_nt: TGCGCCAGCAGCGGGACAGTCTCCAATCCTTCCTACGAGCAGTACTTC
j_call: TRBJ2-7; clone_size: .; d_call: TRBD1; v_call: TRBV2; cdr3_aa: CASIHPPGQSQQYF; cdr3_nt: TGTGCCAGCATACACCCTCCGGGACAGTCACAGCAGTACTTC
j_call: TRBJ2-7; clone_size: .; d_call: .; v_call: TRBV7-9; cdr3_aa: CASSSPEAGTYEQYF; cdr3_nt: TGTGCCAGCAGTTCCCCGGAGGCAGGTACCTACGAGCAGTACTTC
j_call: TRBJ2-1; clone_size: .; d_call: .; v_call: TRBV4-1; cdr3_aa: CASSQDPGLDNEQFF; cdr3_nt: TGCGCCAGCAGCCAAGACCCCGGACTGGACAATGAGCAGTTCTTC
j_call: TRBJ2-1; clone_size: .; d_call: TRBD2; v_call: TRBV24-1; cdr3_aa: CATSDPTSGGDYNEQFF; cdr3_nt: TGTGCCACCAGTGACCCCACTAGCGGGGGAGATTACAATGAGCAGTTCTTC
j_call: TRBJ2-2; clone_size: few; d_call: .; v_call: TRBV4-1; cdr3_aa: CASSRGDRNTGELFF; cdr3_nt: TGCGCCAGCAGCCGGGGGGACAGGAACACCGGGGAGCTGTTTTTT
j_call: TRBJ2-7; clone_size: .; d_call: TRBD1; v_call: TRBV5-1; cdr3_aa: CASSDGQGRLGEQYF; cdr3_nt: TGCGCCAGCAGCGATGGACAGGGGAGATTGGGCGAGCAGTACTTC
j_call: TRBJ1-1; clone_size: once; d_call: TRBD1; v_call: TRBV5-1; cdr3_aa: CASSTRTGGTEAFF; cdr3_nt: TGCGCCAGCAGCACCAGGACAGGGGGCACTGAAGCTTTCTTT
j_call: TRBJ2-1; clone_size: .; d_call: .; v_call: TRBV7-3; cdr3_aa: CASSLEGGGDEQFF; cdr3_nt: TGTGCCAGCAGCTTAGAGGGCGGGGGCGATGAGCAGTTCTTC
j_call: TRBJ2-1; clone_size: .; d_call: .; v_call: TRBV5-4; cdr3_aa: CASSLVVSEGSPYNEQFF; cdr3_nt: TGTGCCAGCAGCTTGGTGGTCAGCGAGGGTTCCCCCTACAATGAGCAGTTCTTC
j_call: TRBJ2-5; clone_size: .; d_call: TRBD2; v_call: TRBV24-1; cdr3_aa: CATSDRSPREGERETQYF; cdr3_nt: TGTGCCACCAGTGATCGATCCCCCCGGGAGGGTGAGAGAGAGACCCAGTACTTC
j_call: TRBJ1-5; clone_size: .; d_call: .; v_call: TRBV2; cdr3_aa: CASSADGSNQPQHF; cdr3_nt: TGTGCCAGCAGCGCAGACGGGAGTAATCAGCCCCAGCATTTT
j_call: TRBJ2-2; clone_size: .; d_call: TRBD2; v_call: TRBV4-3; cdr3_aa: CASSQGGLAGGSKTGELFF; cdr3_nt: TGCGCCAGCAGCCAAGGCGGACTAGCGGGGGGATCAAAAACCGGGGAGCTGTTTTTT
j_call: TRBJ2-7; clone_size: .; d_call: .; v_call: TRBV12-3/TRBV12-4; cdr3_aa: CASSLRLAYEQYF; cdr3_nt: TGTGCCAGCAGTTTACGGTTGGCCTACGAGCAGTACTTC
j_call: TRBJ2-3; clone_size: .; d_call: TRBD2; v_call: TRBV7-3; cdr3_aa: CASSSTSGHSTDTQYF; cdr3_nt: TGTGCCAGCAGCTCGACTAGCGGGCACAGCACAGATACGCAGTATTTT
j_call: TRBJ1-2; clone_size: few; d_call: .; v_call: TRBV6-5; cdr3_aa: CASSADRGIGYGYTF; cdr3_nt: TGTGCCAGCAGCGCTGACAGAGGAATTGGCTATGGCTACACCTTC
j_call: TRBJ2-3; clone_size: .; d_call: TRBD1; v_call: TRBV9; cdr3_aa: CASSAGQGARYTQYF; cdr3_nt: TGTGCCAGCAGCGCCGGACAGGGGGCACGATATACGCAGTATTTT
j_call: TRBJ1-3; clone_size: .; d_call: .; v_call: TRBV7-2; cdr3_aa: CASSPFSGNTIYF; cdr3_nt: TGTGCCAGCAGCCCTTTCTCTGGAAACACCATATATTTT
j_call: TRBJ2-5; clone_size: .; d_call: TRBD1; v_call: TRBV2; cdr3_aa: CASSPDRAQETQYF; cdr3_nt: TGTGCCAGCAGCCCGGACAGGGCTCAAGAGACCCAGTACTTC
j_call: TRBJ2-3; clone_size: .; d_call: .; v_call: TRBV7-9; cdr3_aa: CASSPHYLDTQYF; cdr3_nt: TGTGCCAGCAGCCCCCACTACCTAGATACGCAGTATTTT